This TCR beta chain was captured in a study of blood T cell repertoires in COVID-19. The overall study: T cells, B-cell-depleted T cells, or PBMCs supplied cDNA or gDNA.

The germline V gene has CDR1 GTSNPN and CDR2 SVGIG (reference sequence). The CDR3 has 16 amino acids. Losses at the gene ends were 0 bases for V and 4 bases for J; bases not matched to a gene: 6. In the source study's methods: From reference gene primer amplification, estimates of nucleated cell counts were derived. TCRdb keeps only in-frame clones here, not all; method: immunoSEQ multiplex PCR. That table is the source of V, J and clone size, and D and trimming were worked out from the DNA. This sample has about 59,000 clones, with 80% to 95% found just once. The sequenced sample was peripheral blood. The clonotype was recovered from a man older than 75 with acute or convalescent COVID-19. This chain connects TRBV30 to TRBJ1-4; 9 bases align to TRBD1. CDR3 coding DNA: TGTGCCTGGAGTGTACATGGGACAGGGTTTAATGAAAAACTGTTTTTT. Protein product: CAWSVHGTGFNEKLFF.